A single sample gave rise to the 24 T cell receptor beta chains below, sequenced in a study of blood T cell repertoires in COVID-19. Sequenced by immunoSEQ multiplex PCR; TCRdb stores in-frame clones only, minus some. This sample has about 160,000 clones, with roughly 87% found just once. What was sequenced was peripheral blood. The source is a woman in her sixties who had recovered from COVID-19.

The sample holds one count of this clone. The chain joins TRBV5-1 to TRBJ1-3, with unresolved D. The CDR3 covers 14 residues. V lost 0 bases and J 5 bases, leaving 9 bases between the germline ends. Germline V gives CDR1 SGHRS, CDR2 YFSETQ. CDR3 bases: TGCGCCAGCAGCTTGGATGGGCTACGAAACACCATATATTTT. It is translated as CASSLDGLRNTIYF.

The chain recombines TRBV9 with TRBJ2-3; TRBD2 agrees at 9 bases. V lost 1 base to trimming and J lost 0 bases; unmatched junction nucleotides: 6. This CDR3 is built from 17 residues. Per the germline V gene, CDR1 is SGDLS and CDR2 is YYNGEE. The CDR3 DNA reads as TGTGCCAGCAGCGTATCTAGCGGGGCCTATAGCACAGATACGCAGTATTTT. This gives the protein CASSVSSGAYSTDTQYF.

The sample holds one count of this clone. V gene TRBV3-1 (or the pseudogene TRBV3-2) combines with J gene TRBJ2-1; TRBD2 aligns across 15 bases. V was clipped by 3 bases and J by 0 bases; unmatched bases: 3. CDR3 length: 18 amino acids. Germline values: CDR1 LGHDT, CDR2 YNNKEL (reference sequence). The CDR3 nucleotides read TGTGCCAGCAGCCATGGACTAGCGGGGGGGAGCTCCTACAATGAGCAGTTCTTC. It codes for CASSHGLAGGSSYNEQFF.

This clone was recorded at least ten times. The CDR3 sequence is CASSQSGGPYEQYF. The CDR3 nucleotides are TGCGCCAGCAGCCAAAGCGGGGGGCCCTACGAGCAGTACTTC. The V call is TRBV4-1, the J call TRBJ2-7; 9 bases match TRBD2. This CDR3 comprises 14 residues. The V segment lost 2 bases and the J segment 2 bases; nucleotides outside the gene matches: 1. Germline V gene lookup returns CDR1 MGHRA and CDR2 YSYEKL.

The sample holds one count of this clone. The chain is built from TRBV27 and TRBJ2-3; 12 positions match TRBD2. Germline V gene data show CDR1 as MNHEY and CDR2 as SMNVEV (reference sequence). The CDR3 runs to 20 residues. J was trimmed by 1 base and V by 6 bases; bases with no gene match: 17. CDR3 in DNA: TGTGCCAGCAGCTCCTCCTTGGGACTAGCGGGCGGGTTGGGCACAGATACGCAGTATTTT. Translating it yields CASSSSLGLAGGLGTDTQYF.

This chain uses TRBV28 with TRBJ1-5, with a tentative D call TRBD1 (5 bases). The V gene's germline CDR1 is MDHEN and CDR2 SYDVKM. The V and J ends lost 6 bases and 2 bases respectively, with 14 bases between them. The length of the CDR3 is 15 residues. The CDR3 nucleotides are TGTGCCAGCAGACCAACAGGTAGTGGCAATCAGCCCCAGCATTTT. Its translation is CASRPTGSGNQPQHF.

As concerns this clone: This same CDR3 is encoded by further DNA sequences in the sample. This chain connects TRBV19 to TRBJ1-2; 8 nucleotides agree with TRBD1. Unmatched junction bases numbered 4, after V lost 6 bases and J lost 4 bases. The CDR3 totals 13 residues. Germline CDR1 reads LNHDA; CDR2 reads SQIVND (reference sequence). The CDR3 loop is CASSRQGSYGYTF. The CDR3 nucleotides are TGTGCCAGTAGCCGACAGGGGTCCTATGGCTACACCTTC.

The chain combines TRBV2 with TRBJ2-5; the match to TRBD1 covers 7 bases. The germline V gene encodes CDR1 SNHLY and CDR2 FYNNEI. This CDR3 comprises 14 residues. With V trimmed by 3 bases and J by 4 bases, 5 bases remained unmatched. The CDR3 region is CASSDLPGGETQYF. The DNA of the CDR3 is TGTGCCAGCAGTGATCTACCAGGGGGAGAGACCCAGTACTTC.

CDR3 sequence: CASSRGGAGPDTQYF. The CDR3 coding sequence is TGCGCCAGCAGCCGCGGGGGAGCGGGCCCAGATACGCAGTATTTT. V is TRBV4-3 and J is TRBJ2-3, with 7 bases matching TRBD2. The CDR3 has 15 amino acids. The ends lost 4 bases at V and 4 bases at J; junction bases unmatched: 8. Germline CDR1 LGHNA, CDR2 YSLEER.

This clone was observed a handful of times. This sequence joins TRBV5-1 and TRBJ1-1; TRBD1 is a possible D gene (6 bases). The CDR3 is 17 amino acids. Germline lookup yields CDR1 SGHRS and CDR2 YFSETQ. V was clipped by 4 bases and J by 0 bases, with 19 bases between them. The CDR3 DNA follows: TGCGCCAGCAGCCAAGGGACGGGGGGCTTTTTGAACACTGAAGCTTTCTTT. This sequence encodes CASSQGTGGFLNTEAFF.

As concerns this clone: This sample includes further DNA sequences coding for the same CDR3. The chain links TRBV5-1 to TRBJ2-7; maybe TRBD1 (6 bases). V lost 2 bases, J lost 3 bases, and 6 bases lay in between. CDR1 is SGHRS, CDR2 YFSETQ, per germline. The CDR3 runs 12 residues. CDR3 sequence reads: CASSLQGYEQYF. The CDR3 region has the DNA TGCGCCAGCAGCTTACAGGGCTACGAGCAGTACTTC.

The V gene is TRBV28, the J gene TRBJ2-7; 8 bases match TRBD1. V lost 7 bases and J lost 7; bases outside the gene matches: 15. Germline-derived CDR1 and CDR2 are MDHEN and SYDVKM. The CDR3 is 15 residues long. CDR3 in DNA: TGTGCCAGCACCCTCCCCTTGTCAGGGGGCCTGGAGCAGTACTTC. Translated, it gives CASTLPLSGGLEQYF.

The chain carries TRBV24-1 and TRBJ2-5, with 7 nucleotides matching TRBD2. The length of the CDR3 is 15 residues. From germline, CDR1 is KGHDR and CDR2 SFDVKD. The V segment lost 6 bases and the J segment 1 base; nucleotides outside the gene matches: 7. In DNA, the CDR3 is TGTGCCACCAGTAGTTCCACTAGCGCCCAAGAGACCCAGTACTTC. Protein: CATSSSTSAQETQYF.

The V gene is TRBV4-1, the J gene TRBJ2-5; TRBD1 might be the D (6 bases). Germline V CDR1 and CDR2: MGHRA, YSYEKL. The V gene lost 0 bases and the J gene lost 2 bases, with 10 bases spanning the gap. This CDR3 contains 15 residues. The CDR3 is CASSQELDRQETQYF. For the CDR3, the DNA is TGCGCCAGCAGCCAAGAGCTGGACAGACAAGAGACCCAGTACTTC.

This chain uses TRBV7-8 with TRBJ1-5; 9 nucleotides line up with TRBD1. The V gene's germline CDR1 is SGHVS and CDR2 FQNEAQ. The CDR3 contains 16 residues. J was trimmed by 1 base and V by 5 bases; bases with no gene match: 6. This chain's CDR3 is CASSPWTGVSNQPQHF. CDR3 bases: TGTGCCAGCAGCCCCTGGACAGGGGTGAGCAATCAGCCCCAGCATTTT. The full variable domain, completed using reference TRBV7-8 and TRBJ1-5, is GAGVSQSPRYKVAKRGQDVALRCDPISGHVSLFWYQQALGQGPEFLTYFQNEAQLDKSGLPSDRFFAERPEGSVSTLKIQRTQQEDSAVYLCASSPWTGVSNQPQHFGDGTRLSIL.

The chain has TRBV27 and TRBJ1-4; the D gene is possibly TRBD1 (6 bases). The V end lost 5 bases, the J end lost 4 bases, and 14 bases lay between the germline ends. The CDR3 spans 15 residues. Germline loops: CDR1 MNHEY, CDR2 SMNVEV (reference sequence). In DNA form, the CDR3 reads TGTGCCAGCAGTACCCACAGGGATAATAATGAAAAACTGTTTTTT. Translated, it gives CASSTHRDNNEKLFF.

The J gene is TRBJ2-7, the V gene TRBV5-1, with a weak D call TRBD1 (6 bases). Germline V gene lookup returns CDR1 SGHRS and CDR2 YFSETQ. There are 14 residues in the CDR3. Between the trimmed V and J ends, which lost 4 bases and 0 bases, there was a span of 11 bases. CDR3 nucleotide sequence: TGCGCCAGCAGCGGGGGCCGTAGCTCCTACGAGCAGTACTTC. Amino acids: CASSGGRSSYEQYF.

The chain links TRBV14 to TRBJ2-1, with TRBD1 matching over 11 bases. The CDR3 length is 17 residues. Germline CDR1 reads SGHDN; CDR2 reads FVKESK. After removal of 0 bases from V and 8 bases from J, the junction contained 9 bases not matched to a gene. This CDR3 reads CASSQERGGQGADEQFF. CDR3 nucleotide sequence: TGTGCCAGCAGCCAAGAGCGAGGAGGACAGGGGGCGGATGAGCAGTTCTTC.

The chain joins TRBV5-6 to TRBJ1-4; tentative D call: TRBD1 (6 bases). The germline CDR1 and CDR2 sequences are SGHDT and YYEEEE. This CDR3 region has 16 residues. V dropped 4 bases and J dropped 8 bases, with 21 bases sitting between them. The CDR3 here is CASSRGGPGGGEKLFF. The CDR3 DNA reads as TGTGCCAGCAGCCGCGGGGGGCCCGGGGGTGGCGAAAAACTGTTTTTT.

The rearrangement uses TRBV19 and TRBJ1-5, with D maybe TRBD1 (6 bases). V was clipped by 7 bases and J by 6 bases, with 10 bases between them. The germline V gene has CDR1 LNHDA and CDR2 SQIVND (reference sequence). The CDR3 loop spans 12 amino acids. CDR3 bases: TGTGCCAGTATGTCAGGGGCTCAGCCCCAGCATTTT. It specifies CASMSGAQPQHF.

The chain employs TRBV28 and TRBJ2-3; D is perhaps TRBD1 (6 bases). The germline V gene has CDR1 MDHEN and CDR2 SYDVKM. CDR3 length: 15 residues. The V gene lost 5 bases and the J gene lost 6 bases, with 18 bases spanning the gap. The CDR3 nucleotides read TGTGCCAGCAGTGATCAGGGGTCTTTCGGGGATACGCAGTATTTT. Residues: CASSDQGSFGDTQYF.

The rearrangement uses TRBV11-2 and TRBJ2-3; 7 bases are shared with TRBD1. The CDR3 has 13 amino acids. The V and J ends lost 7 bases and 11 bases, in that order; junction bases with no gene match: 12. CDR1 is SGHAT, CDR2 FQNNGV, per germline. For the CDR3, the DNA is TGTGCCAGCAAATGGACAGGAATCACCCAGCAGTATTTT. The encoded protein is CASKWTGITQQYF.

V usage is TRBV5-1 and J usage is TRBJ1-1; no firm D call. In germline, CDR1 is SGHRS, CDR2 YFSETQ. The CDR3 runs 14 residues. V was clipped by 3 bases and J by 1 base, with 10 bases between them. CDR3 in DNA: TGCGCCAGCAGCTCCTCAACTGGGAACACTGAAGCTTTCTTT. Translation: CASSSSTGNTEAFF.

This chain links TRBV28 with TRBJ1-2; perhaps TRBD1 as D (6 bases). The length of the CDR3 is 14 residues. Germline CDR1 and CDR2: MDHEN and SYDVKM. Trimming removed 2 bases from V and 5 bases from J, with 12 bases in between. The DNA for the CDR3 is TGTGCCAGCAGTTTAGGGGGCAGGGTGTATGGCTACACCTTC. It specifies CASSLGGRVYGYTF.